The clone carrying this T cell receptor (beta chain) was detected once. As yet, its antigen is unknown. The data belong to a study of cytomegalovirus exposure and HLA in healthy donors. The PCR contained 60 Vbeta and 13 Jbeta primers. Assay: immunoSEQ multiplex PCR; the TCRdb copy retains only in-frame clones and omits some. The sample lists 100,000 or so clones; 74% were seen once. CDR1 and CDR2 (germline): WNHNN, SYGVQD (reference sequence). Trimming shortened V by 6 bases and J by 4 bases, and 10 bases separated the two germline ends. CDR3 size: 13 residues. General observations from the study: A few CMV-associated chains were confirmed in vitro to be specific for CMV antigens.

The sequencing sample was made of PBMCs. The chain carries TRBV10-1 and TRBJ2-1; tentatively, D is TRBD2 (6 bases). The clonotype was recovered from a human donor in good health. As DNA, the CDR3 is TGCGCCAGCAGCGCGCGGGAATACAATGAGCAGTTCTTC. It specifies CASSAREYNEQFF.